The 29 T cell receptor beta chains presented below share a single source sample, sequenced in a study of T cells after yellow fever vaccination. MiXCR, run by TCRdb on the 5' RACE reads, gives a single entry per CDR3 protein. Of about 110,000 distinct CDR3 sequences in the sample, 7% to 8.5% are singletons; the top ten hold about 25%. The material was CD8+ T cells sorted from PBMCs, obtained 45 days after the yellow fever booster vaccination. The source is a man aged 25 to 45 who received the YFV17D yellow fever vaccine.

This clonotype occurred many times. The V and J genes are TRBV20-1 and TRBJ2-3; 7 nucleotides match TRBD1. Germline V gene lookup returns CDR1 DFQATT and CDR2 SNEGSKA (reference sequence). With 3 bases clipped from V and 2 bases from J, the junction kept 8 bases outside the gene matches. CDR3 size: 15 residues. The CDR3 DNA follows: TGCAGTGCTAGGTCAGGGGGTGAGGACACAGATACGCAGTATTTT. This translates into CSARSGGEDTDTQYF.

This clonotype has at least ten counts. V is TRBV15 and J is TRBJ2-6, with TRBD1 as a possible D gene (5 bases). Germline CDR1 reads LNHNV; CDR2 reads YYDKDF (reference sequence). The CDR3 is 16 amino acids. V was cut by 5 bases and J by 0 bases, with 11 bases left in between. CDR3 coding DNA: TGTGCCACCAGCCTCTTCCAGGGCTCTGGGGCCAACGTCCTGACTTTC. It translates to CATSLFQGSGANVLTF.

This chain uses TRBV9 with TRBJ2-5, with D perhaps TRBD2 (6 bases). This CDR3 region has 14 residues. CDR1 and CDR2 (germline): SGDLS, YYNGEE. The ends were cut back, 3 bases at V and 0 bases at J, with 9 bases in the middle. CDR3 residues: CASSGSGNQETQYF. The CDR3 DNA sequence: TGTGCCAGCAGCGGTAGCGGAAACCAAGAGACCCAGTACTTC.

This clonotype was detected many times. The V call is TRBV12-3 or TRBV12-4, the J call TRBJ2-5, with a weak D call TRBD1 (5 bases). Trimming took 4 bases from V and 5 from J, leaving 11 bases between them. This CDR3 contains 13 residues. CDR3 sequence (DNA): TGTGCCAGCAGTTCCGGACATTTGGAGACCCAGTACTTC. Residues: CASSSGHLETQYF.

This clonotype was observed at least ten times. The chain carries TRBV3-1 and TRBJ2-2, with 9 bases matching TRBD2. The CDR3 runs 14 residues. Germline trimming cut 7 bases from V and 4 bases from J; bases unmatched to any gene: 4. Germline V gives CDR1 LGHDT, CDR2 YNNKEL (reference sequence). CDR3 residues: CASKGLAGTGELFF. The CDR3 DNA sequence: TGTGCCAGCAAGGGACTAGCAGGCACCGGGGAGCTGTTTTTT.

The table lists this clonotype with many counts. The chain recombines TRBV27 with TRBJ2-5; D perhaps matches TRBD2 (6 bases). V was cut by 3 bases and J by 5 bases, with 13 bases left in between. Germline values: CDR1 MNHEY, CDR2 SMNVEV (reference sequence). The CDR3 is made up of 14 amino acids. The CDR3 DNA reads TGTGCCAGCAGTTTTGGAGCGGGTCGGGAGACCCAGTACTTC. Amino acids: CASSFGAGRETQYF.

The chain couples TRBV7-8 to TRBJ1-1; possible D gene TRBD1, 6 bases. Germline assignment: CDR1 SGHVS and CDR2 FQNEAQ. Deletions cut 0 bases from V and 1 base from J, with 9 bases between. The CDR3 totals 15 residues. CDR3: CASSLARGGNTEAFF. The CDR3 nucleotides are TGTGCCAGCAGCTTAGCGAGAGGGGGGAACACTGAAGCTTTCTTT.

The chain couples TRBV27 to TRBJ2-7; no clear D gene. This CDR3 spans 15 amino acids. The V end lost 0 bases, the J end lost 1 base, and 10 bases lay between the germline ends. In germline, CDR1 is MNHEY, CDR2 SMNVEV (reference sequence). The CDR3 spells CASSLSSGLSYEQYF. The CDR3 DNA sequence: TGTGCCAGCAGTTTATCATCCGGGCTTTCCTACGAGCAGTACTTC.

This clonotype was observed at least ten times. The gene calls are TRBV5-1 and TRBJ2-7; D is unclear. Germline lookup yields CDR1 SGHRS and CDR2 YFSETQ. The CDR3 is made up of 16 amino acids. V gave up 2 bases and J gave up 0 bases, with 15 bases separating them. The CDR3 nucleotides read TGCGCCAGCAGCTTTTTCGATAGGAGTATCTCCTACGAGCAGTACTTC. Translation gives CASSFFDRSISYEQYF.

This clonotype was detected ten times or more. CDR3 loop: CASTKAGLTDTQYF. CDR3 bases: TGTGCCAGCACCAAAGCGGGATTGACAGATACGCAGTATTTT. V usage is TRBV27 and J usage is TRBJ2-3, with 7 bases identical to TRBD2. From germline, CDR1 is MNHEY and CDR2 SMNVEV (reference sequence). The CDR3 has 14 residues. The ends lost 7 bases at V and 3 bases at J; junction bases unmatched: 7.

Remarks on this clonotype: A single base separates this from a much larger clone, so it may be a read error. As DNA, the CDR3 is TGTGCCAGCAGCGTAGCGGGGTTTGAGACATATACGCAGTATTTT. This translates into CASSVAGFETYTQYF. The chain joins TRBV9 to TRBJ2-3, with D possibly TRBD2 on 5 matching bases. The CDR3 consists of 15 residues. Germline V gene data show CDR1 as SGDLS and CDR2 as YYNGEE. V was clipped by 0 bases and J by 7 bases, with 15 bases between them.

There are many counts of this clonotype. Here the CDR3 reads CASRPSSNQPQHF. CDR3 nucleotides: TGTGCCAGCAGACCAAGTAGCAATCAGCCCCAGCATTTT. The J gene is TRBJ1-5, the V gene TRBV7-9; D not certain. CDR1 is SEHNR, CDR2 FQNEAQ, per germline (reference sequence). This CDR3 spans 13 amino acids. Between the trimmed V and J ends, which lost 6 bases and 0 bases, there was a span of 6 bases.

This clonotype showed up just once. This could be a read error, since a much larger clone is one nucleotide away. The CDR3 does not end in the conserved phenylalanine or tryptophan, so this is likely a read error. The chain combines TRBV4-1 with TRBJ2-7, with D perhaps TRBD1 or TRBD2 (5 bases each). V lost 2 bases to trimming and J lost 3 bases, with 14 bases between them. This CDR3 spans 15 amino acids. CDR1 MGHRA and CDR2 YSYEKL come from the germline V gene. The DNA of the CDR3 is TGCGCCAGCAGCCAAAGTGGGGACCCTTTCTACGAGCAGTACTCC. Its translation is CASSQSGDPFYEQYS.

This clonotype was observed many times. This chain joins TRBV4-3 and TRBJ2-7, with 7 bases fitting TRBD2. This CDR3 is built from 15 residues. Unmatched junction bases numbered 5, after V lost 1 base and J lost 2 bases. Germline V lookup: CDR1 LGHNA, CDR2 YSLEER. The CDR3 region is CASSQALAVPYEQYF. As DNA, the CDR3 is TGCGCCAGCAGCCAAGCGCTAGCGGTGCCCTACGAGCAGTACTTC.

This clonotype was observed many times. This chain connects TRBV30 to TRBJ2-7; D might be TRBD1 (5 bases). Germline V gene data show CDR1 as GTSNPN and CDR2 as SVGIG (reference sequence). V was cut by 3 bases and J by 4 bases, with 16 bases left in between. This CDR3 contains 14 residues. CDR3 nucleotide sequence: TGTGCCTGGAGGGACACGAAGAAGGGTTACGAGCAGTACTTC. Translation gives CAWRDTKKGYEQYF. The entire variable domain, with the rest obtained from reference TRBV30 and TRBJ2-7, is as follows: SQTIHQWPATLVQPVGSPLSLECTVEGTSNPNLYWYRQAAGRGLQLLFYSVGIGQISSEVPQNLSASRPQDRQFILSSKKLLLSDSGFYLCAWRDTKKGYEQYFGPGTRLTVT.

In this sample, this clonotype turned up many times. The CDR3 is CASSRDPGLAGGDNEQFF. The CDR3 nucleotides are TGCGCCAGCAGCCGAGATCCGGGACTAGCGGGAGGGGACAATGAGCAGTTCTTC. V and J are TRBV5-1 and TRBJ2-1; TRBD2 matches 16 bases. The CDR3 is 18 amino acids. CDR1 SGHRS and CDR2 YFSETQ come from the germline V gene. J gave up 5 bases and V 4 bases, and 9 bases lay outside the gene matches.

This clonotype was found many times. The rearrangement uses TRBV20-1 and TRBJ2-7; 7 bases agree with TRBD1. The CDR3 extends over 14 amino acids. The J segment lost 0 bases and the V segment lost 4 bases, leaving 6 bases of the junction unmatched. Germline CDR1 reads DFQATT; CDR2 reads SNEGSKA (reference sequence). The CDR3: CSATGQASSYEQYF. CDR3 in DNA: TGCAGTGCTACTGGACAGGCCAGCTCCTACGAGCAGTACTTC.

This clonotype was recorded many times. This chain uses TRBV5-6 with TRBJ2-4; 10 nucleotides align to TRBD2. The V segment lost 3 bases and the J segment 3 bases; nucleotides outside the gene matches: 6. CDR1 and CDR2 (germline): SGHDT, YYEEEE. The CDR3 is made up of 16 amino acids. CDR3 region: CASSSLAGMDKNIQYF. The CDR3 DNA follows: TGTGCCAGCAGCTCACTAGCGGGAATGGACAAAAACATTCAGTACTTC.

This clonotype was counted ten times or more. V gene TRBV7-2 combines with J gene TRBJ1-2; 9 bases match TRBD1. Germline-derived CDR1 and CDR2 are SGHTA and FQGNSA. The CDR3 runs 17 residues. The V gene end was trimmed by 4 bases and the J gene end by 0 bases; junction bases not matched to a gene: 9. The CDR3 sequence is CASSYTRDRVPNYGYTF. For the CDR3, the DNA is TGTGCCAGCAGCTACACCCGGGACAGGGTCCCTAACTATGGCTACACCTTC.

This clonotype was seen a handful of times. V is TRBV4-3 and J is TRBJ2-1; D remains unclear. Per the germline V gene, CDR1 is LGHNA and CDR2 is YSLEER. This CDR3 comprises 13 residues. V was clipped by 4 bases and J by 8 bases, with 12 bases between them. CDR3 nucleotides: TGCGCCAGCAGCCCCGAGGCAGGCGATGAGCAGTTCTTC. This sequence encodes CASSPEAGDEQFF.

Many counts were recorded for this clonotype. The V gene is TRBV5-6, the J gene TRBJ2-1, with no clear D. Per germline, CDR1 SGHDT and CDR2 YYEEEE. The ends were cut back, 2 bases at V and 7 bases at J, with 16 bases in the middle. This CDR3 contains 15 residues. For the CDR3, the DNA is TGTGCCAGCAGCTTTGGCTCCAACGGTATTAATGAGCAGTTCTTC. Translation gives CASSFGSNGINEQFF.

This chain connects TRBV7-9 to TRBJ1-5; no firm D call. Germline loops: CDR1 SEHNR, CDR2 FQNEAQ (reference sequence). Between the trimmed V and J ends, which lost 0 bases and 4 bases, there was a span of 4 bases. CDR3 size: 13 residues. CDR3 region: CASSLAQNQPQHF. The DNA for the CDR3 is TGTGCCAGCAGCTTAGCGCAAAATCAGCCCCAGCATTTT.

Ten or more counts support this clonotype. This chain uses TRBV27 with TRBJ2-1; either TRBD1 or TRBD2 may fit D (6 bases each). The V gene lost 6 bases and the J gene lost 7 bases, with 10 bases spanning the gap. Germline CDR1 MNHEY, CDR2 SMNVEV (reference sequence). The CDR3 is made up of 12 amino acids. This CDR3 reads CASRKGGNEQFF. The CDR3 DNA follows: TGTGCCAGCAGAAAAGGGGGGAATGAGCAGTTCTTC.

This clonotype has ten or more counts. This chain joins TRBV27 and TRBJ2-1; 14 nucleotides line up with TRBD2. CDR3 length: 17 residues. Germline lookup yields CDR1 MNHEY and CDR2 SMNVEV (reference sequence). Trimming cost V 5 bases and J 4 bases; bases outside gene matches: 7. For the CDR3, the DNA is TGTGCCAGCAGTCCGACTAGCGGGAGGGCAGGGTACAATGAGCAGTTCTTC. Encoded protein: CASSPTSGRAGYNEQFF.

This clonotype was counted at least ten times. V and J are TRBV27 and TRBJ2-1; the match to TRBD1 covers 7 bases. The germline CDR1 and CDR2 sequences are MNHEY and SMNVEV (reference sequence). V dropped 5 bases and J dropped 0; count of bases not matched to a gene: 4. The CDR3 totals 15 residues. The CDR3 loop reads CASSLGTASYNEQFF. CDR3 DNA sequence: TGTGCCAGCAGTCTTGGGACAGCCTCCTACAATGAGCAGTTCTTC.

This clonotype was observed many times. The chain combines TRBV6-5 with TRBJ2-1; 11 bases align to TRBD2. V shed 7 bases and J 4 bases; nucleotides not matched to a gene: 9. The CDR3 spans 16 residues. CDR1 and CDR2 from the germline V gene are MNHEY and SVGAGI. CDR3 coding DNA: TGTGCCAGCAACCCGGGGGGACTAGCGGAATACAATGAGCAGTTCTTC. This sequence encodes CASNPGGLAEYNEQFF.

This clonotype was counted many times. The gene calls are TRBV29-1 and TRBJ1-2; tentatively, D is TRBD1 (6 bases). V was pared by 5 bases and J by 1 base, with 8 bases between. Germline V gives CDR1 SQVTM, CDR2 ANQGSEA. The CDR3 is made up of 12 amino acids. CDR3 region: CSVTGNNYGYTF. CDR3 coding DNA: TGCAGCGTTACAGGGAATAACTATGGCTACACCTTC. Together with reference TRBV29-1 and TRBJ1-2, the CDR3 gives the full variable domain: SAVISQKPSRDICQRGTSLTIQCQVDSQVTMMFWYRQQPGQSLTLIATANQGSEATYESGFVIDKFPISRPNLTFSTLTVSNMSPEDSSIYLCSVTGNNYGYTFGSGTRLTVV.

This clonotype occurred many times. V gene TRBV20-1 combines with J gene TRBJ2-7; TRBD2 agrees at 7 bases. The V gene end was trimmed by 3 bases and the J gene end by 3 bases; junction bases not matched to a gene: 14. The CDR3 contains 16 residues. The germline V gene has CDR1 DFQATT and CDR2 SNEGSKA (reference sequence). CDR3 residues: CSASPGGLQGYYEQYF. The CDR3 nucleotides read TGCAGTGCTAGCCCGGGGGGACTCCAGGGCTACTACGAGCAGTACTTC.

The chain links TRBV13 to TRBJ2-7, with 7 bases fitting TRBD1. Germline V gene lookup returns CDR1 PRHDT and CDR2 FYEKMQ (reference sequence). This CDR3 has 15 amino acids. J lost 3 bases, V lost 5 bases, and 10 bases had no gene match. CDR3 region: CASSHTGTDGYEQYF. CDR3 bases: TGTGCCAGCAGCCATACCGGGACAGACGGCTACGAGCAGTACTTC.